These 6 T cell receptor beta chains originate from one sample sequenced in a study of cytomegalovirus exposure and HLA in healthy donors. TCRdb's table, derived via immunoSEQ multiplex PCR, lists solely in-frame clones and lacks some. Among about 56,000 clones listed, around nine tenths were seen once. The sample taken for sequencing was PBMCs. The receptor source for this set is a young man in good health and CMV-seronegative.

The chain employs TRBV27 and TRBJ1-2; the match to TRBD1 covers 9 bases. The J segment lost 8 bases and the V segment lost 3 bases, leaving 7 bases of the junction unmatched. CDR3 length: 14 amino acids. In germline, CDR1 is MNHEY, CDR2 SMNVEV (reference sequence). CDR3 region: CASSLSGQGAGYTF. As DNA, the CDR3 is TGTGCCAGCAGTTTGTCGGGACAGGGAGCGGGCTACACCTTC.

V and J are TRBV15 and TRBJ2-7, with 7 nucleotides matching TRBD2. The J segment lost 4 bases and the V segment lost 4 bases, leaving 7 bases of the junction unmatched. The germline V gene has CDR1 LNHNV and CDR2 YYDKDF (reference sequence). The CDR3 consists of 14 residues. Here the CDR3 DNA reads TGTGCCACCAGCACAGGGAGGGGCATGTACGAGCAGTACTTC. It is translated as CATSTGRGMYEQYF.

The chain combines TRBV5-1 with TRBJ2-1; possibly TRBD1 for D (6 bases). The germline V and J ends were trimmed by 4 bases and 9 bases, with 20 bases remaining between them. The CDR3 consists of 15 residues. CDR1 SGHRS and CDR2 YFSETQ come from the germline V gene. DNA of the CDR3: TGCGCCAGCAGCCCTCAAACCCCAGGGGTAGGTGAGCAGTTCTTC. Encoded protein: CASSPQTPGVGEQFF.

This chain uses TRBV7-2 with TRBJ2-5, with D possibly matching TRBD1 (5 bases). Germline-derived CDR1 and CDR2 are SGHTA and FQGNSA. The V end was cut by 3 bases, the J end by 5 bases, with 10 bases between. The CDR3 has 13 amino acids. DNA for the CDR3: TGTGCCAGCAGCTTTAGGGCAGGGGAGACCCAGTACTTC. It translates to CASSFRAGETQYF.

The chain recombines TRBV2 with TRBJ2-7, with a tentative D call TRBD1 (5 bases). The CDR3 loop spans 13 amino acids. Germline-derived CDR1 and CDR2 are SNHLY and FYNNEI. V lost 8 bases and J lost 4, with 15 bases in between. The CDR3 DNA follows: TGTGCCAGCGGTAATCGGGCAGGGTACGAGCAGTACTTC. Amino acid sequence: CASGNRAGYEQYF.

The chain links TRBV6-5 to TRBJ2-7, with D perhaps TRBD2 (5 bases). Trimming pared 0 bases from V and 6 bases from J, leaving 15 bases between. Germline V gene data show CDR1 as MNHEY and CDR2 as SVGAGI. CDR3 length equals 15 residues. The CDR3 DNA reads TGTGCCAGCAGTTACTCGAGGCGGGCGCCGGGCGAGCAGTACTTC. It yields the protein CASSYSRRAPGEQYF.